The T cell receptor beta chain under discussion was sequenced for a study of early T cells in non-severe SARS-CoV-2 infection. Study-wide findings and caveats: Matching against VDJdb likely underestimated virus-specific expansions, favoring anti-spike CD8.

This clonotype was counted ten times or more. Its antigen remains unknown. TCRdb recomputed calls from the 5' RACE reads with MiXCR, one row per CDR3 protein. In the table there are about 40,000 distinct CDR3 sequences, 4.5% to 5% of which are singletons. Trimming left V 1 base short and J 5 bases short, with 12 bases between. Germline CDR1 reads GTSNPN; CDR2 reads SVGIG (reference sequence). The CDR3 has 13 residues. Sequenced: whole blood. The V call is TRBV30, the J call TRBJ2-7; tentatively, D is TRBD1 (5 bases). This receptor was obtained from an adult who was a healthcare worker with PCR-confirmed SARS-CoV-2 infection or an uninfected control (not recorded which). CDR3 bases: TGTGCCTGGAGTGCAGGGTATGTTAACGAGCAGTACTTC. Protein product: CAWSAGYVNEQYF.